This TCR beta chain is from a study of cytotoxic CD8 clonotypes in ibrutinib-treated CLL. Background on the study: After treatment lasting a median about 13 months, range 6 to 36, response samples were collected.

Libraries were prepared by immunoSEQ multiplex PCR; TCRdb keeps only in-frame clonotypes and omits some of them. The sample consists of tens of thousands of clones, about 86% of them appearing once. Cryopreserved PBMCs were the source of around 2 micrograms of genomic DNA, which went to TCR beta libraries. The J segment lost 1 base and the V segment lost 5 bases, leaving 7 bases of the junction unmatched. CDR1 is SGHVS and CDR2 is FNYEAQ in the germline V gene. This CDR3 is 15 amino acids long. The receptor's source is a human donor with chronic lymphocytic leukemia. The sequenced sample was PBMCs, obtained before ibrutinib treatment. This chain joins TRBV7-6 and TRBJ1-1, with 7 bases matching TRBD1. The CDR3 DNA reads as TGTGCCAGCAGCCTCCGGGACAGCCAGAACACTGAAGCTTTCTTT. Residues: CASSLRDSQNTEAFF.